Each of the 8 T cell receptor beta chains below was sequenced from the same sample in a study of Graves' ophthalmopathy and Graves' hyperthyroidism. The study amplified TCR beta CDR3 regions using RNA transcripts. The workflow started with a first-round RT-PCR run with HTBI primers and then moved on to a second-round multiplex PCR. TCRdb processed the multiplex PCR reads anew with MiXCR; each CDR3 protein has one entry. The profile shows under 350,000 distinct CDR3 sequences, roughly 16% of them singletons. Sequenced input: peripheral blood. Receptors were obtained from an adult man with Graves' ophthalmopathy.

This clonotype showed up many times. The rearrangement links TRBV11-2 to TRBJ1-3, with D possibly matching TRBD1 (6 bases). The V gene lost 5 bases and the J gene lost 0 bases, with 17 bases spanning the gap. This CDR3 is 17 amino acids long. Germline-derived CDR1 and CDR2 are SGHAT and FQNNGV. The CDR3 nucleotides read TGTGCCAGCAGCGTCAACCCGGACAGACTCTCTGGAAACACCATATATTTT. Translating gives CASSVNPDRLSGNTIYF.

This clonotype was recorded at least ten times. The chain uses TRBV30 and TRBJ1-6; 12 nucleotides align to TRBD1. This CDR3 spans 17 amino acids. Germline V lookup: CDR1 GTSNPN, CDR2 SVGIG (reference sequence). Trimming at V came to 3 bases and at J to 7 bases, leaving 10 bases not matched to a gene. For the CDR3, the DNA is TGTGCCTGGAGCCCTACCGCGGGACAGGGGGCCAATTCACCCCTCCACTTT. It specifies CAWSPTAGQGANSPLHF.

This clonotype was detected ten times or more. The chain links TRBV4-3 to TRBJ2-5; 10 positions agree with TRBD2. The CDR3 consists of 16 residues. Trimming removed 2 bases from V and 5 bases from J; junction bases left unmatched: 8. Germline lookup yields CDR1 LGHNA and CDR2 YSLEER. The CDR3 reads CASSQIAGGDMETQYF. As DNA, the CDR3 is TGCGCCAGCAGCCAAATAGCGGGGGGAGATATGGAGACCCAGTACTTC.

The table lists this clonotype with many counts. V usage is TRBV12-3 or TRBV12-4 and J usage is TRBJ2-5, with unresolved D. The CDR3 covers 15 residues. Trimming took 7 bases from V and 3 from J, leaving 18 bases between them. The CDR3 DNA is TGTGCCAGCACCATGATTTCCGCGCCTGAAGAGACCCAGTACTTC. It yields the protein CASTMISAPEETQYF.

The V call is TRBV28, the J call TRBJ1-5; D gene uncertain. V lost 6 bases and J lost 1, with 10 bases in between. The CDR3 totals 14 residues. CDR1 and CDR2 (germline): MDHEN, SYDVKM. In DNA, the CDR3 is TGTGCCAGCAGCATCTACATAAGCAATCAGCCCCAGCATTTT. It is translated as CASSIYISNQPQHF.

This clonotype has at least ten counts. V and J are TRBV29-1 and TRBJ2-7, with 7 positions matching TRBD1. This CDR3 spans 13 amino acids. Germline V lookup: CDR1 SQVTM, CDR2 ANQGSEA. Trimming took 4 bases from V and 2 from J; bases not matched to a gene: 5. CDR3 in amino acids: CSVGRGQPYEQYF. The CDR3, as DNA: TGCAGCGTTGGCCGGGGACAGCCCTACGAGCAGTACTTC.

In its sample, this clonotype was seen many times. The CDR3, as DNA: TGCAGTGCTGCCTCTTGGCAGGGGGAGTACGAGCAGTACTTC. As protein: CSAASWQGEYEQYF. This chain uses TRBV20-1 with TRBJ2-7, with TRBD1 matching 7 bases. CDR1 DFQATT and CDR2 SNEGSKA come from the germline V gene (reference sequence). V lost 5 bases and J lost 4; bases outside the gene matches: 11. The CDR3 is 14 amino acids.

V is TRBV6-2 or TRBV6-3 and J is TRBJ2-5; maybe TRBD1 (5 bases). The V end was cut by 7 bases, the J end by 4 bases, with 13 bases between. The CDR3 is made up of 13 amino acids. Germline loops: CDR1 MNHEY, CDR2 SVGEGT. CDR3 sequence: CASKGLNRETQYF. CDR3 nucleotides: TGTGCCAGCAAGGGGCTCAACCGAGAGACCCAGTACTTC.